The clone carrying this TCR beta chain has ten or more counts. Its antigen is unidentified. The TCR beta CDR3 regions underwent amplification using RNA transcripts as the source. TCR CDR3 regions were first amplified by RT-PCR with HTBI primers. From the multiplex PCR reads, TCRdb called clonotypes with MiXCR, one entry per CDR3 protein. This sample has fewer than 600,000 distinct CDR3 sequences; 14% occur once, and the top ten carry over 15%. Hyperthyroidism patients were newly diagnosed, had disease duration under 2 months, and were aged 18 to 65 years. Fresh peripheral blood, 10 ml, was the source of the PBMCs. The data originate from a study of T cells in Graves' hyperthyroidism and ophthalmopathy. Study overall: Before treatment of any kind, peripheral blood was taken at initial diagnosis.

Broader study findings: Most clonotypes expanded in the thyroid (above 0.001) were also present in blood.

The source material was blood. This clonotype was obtained from a woman younger than 30 with Graves' hyperthyroidism.

This CDR3 is CASSSNRAGMGEQYF. The CDR3 nucleotides read TGCGCCAGCAGCTCTAACAGAGCGGGAATGGGGGAGCAGTACTTC. This rearrangement joins TRBV5-1 to TRBJ2-7; 7 positions match TRBD2. The V segment lost 3 bases and the J segment 7 bases; nucleotides outside the gene matches: 13. Germline CDR1 SGHRS, CDR2 YFSETQ. The CDR3 consists of 15 residues.